This T cell receptor beta chain stems from a study of CD8 T cells in Susac syndrome. cDNA came from roughly 0.47 to 1 ug RNA primed by random hexamers. TCRdb analysed the immunoSEQ multiplex PCR reads with MiXCR anew, one entry per CDR3 protein. The sample has about 130,000 distinct CDR3 sequences, roughly 95% seen once. Germline CDR1 is SQVTM and CDR2 is ANQGSEA. The CDR3 spans 14 residues. After removal of 5 bases from V and 2 bases from J, the junction contained 5 bases not matched to a gene. Material for sequencing was CD4+ T cells from PBMCs. This chain connects TRBV29-1 to TRBJ2-2; 7 positions match TRBD1. The receptor was derived from a human donor in good health. This CDR3 is CSVTRTGNTGELFF. The CDR3 nucleotides read TGCAGCGTTACAAGGACAGGCAACACCGGGGAGCTGTTTTTT.